The present TCR beta chain was sequenced within a study of blood T cell repertoires in COVID-19. For the study at large: Some COVID-19 samples were acute and others convalescent; all came from the United States, Italy and Spain. The analysed material was cDNA or gDNA that came from T cells, B-cell-depleted T cells, or PBMCs.

Authors' analysis steps: From reference gene primer amplification, estimates of nucleated cell counts were derived. Data came from immunoSEQ multiplex PCR; TCRdb stores just in-frame clones and leaves some out. V, J and clone size derive from that table, while D and trimming were established from the DNA sequence. The profile shows more than 11,000 clones, roughly nine tenths of them singletons. Germline V gene lookup returns CDR1 MDHEN and CDR2 SYDVKM. The CDR3 sequence is 14 residues long. For this clone: A junction end diverges from the germline sequence, so it may reflect a read error.

The sequenced material came from peripheral blood. This TCR came from a man aged 50-60 years with active COVID-19. The chain recombines TRBV28 with TRBJ2-7; D perhaps matches TRBD2 (5 bases). CDR3 residues: CASSPPGSSHEQYF. CDR3 DNA sequence: TGTGCCAGCAGTCCCCCGGGGAGCTCCCACGAGCAGTACTTC.